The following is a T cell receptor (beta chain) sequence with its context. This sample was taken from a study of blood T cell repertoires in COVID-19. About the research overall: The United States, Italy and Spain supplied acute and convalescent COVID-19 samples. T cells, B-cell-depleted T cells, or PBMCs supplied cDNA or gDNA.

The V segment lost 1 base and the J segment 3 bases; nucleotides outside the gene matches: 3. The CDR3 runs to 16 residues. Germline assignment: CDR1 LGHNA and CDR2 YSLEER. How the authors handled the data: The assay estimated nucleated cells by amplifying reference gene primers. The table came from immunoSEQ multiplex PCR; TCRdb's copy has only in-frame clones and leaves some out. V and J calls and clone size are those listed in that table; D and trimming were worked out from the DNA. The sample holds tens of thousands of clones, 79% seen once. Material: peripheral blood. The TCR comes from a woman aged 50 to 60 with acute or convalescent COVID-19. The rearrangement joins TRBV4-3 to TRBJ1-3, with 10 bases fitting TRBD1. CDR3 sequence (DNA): TGCGCCAGCAGCCAAGGGACAGGGGGAAGTGGAAACACCATATATTTT. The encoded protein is CASSQGTGGSGNTIYF.